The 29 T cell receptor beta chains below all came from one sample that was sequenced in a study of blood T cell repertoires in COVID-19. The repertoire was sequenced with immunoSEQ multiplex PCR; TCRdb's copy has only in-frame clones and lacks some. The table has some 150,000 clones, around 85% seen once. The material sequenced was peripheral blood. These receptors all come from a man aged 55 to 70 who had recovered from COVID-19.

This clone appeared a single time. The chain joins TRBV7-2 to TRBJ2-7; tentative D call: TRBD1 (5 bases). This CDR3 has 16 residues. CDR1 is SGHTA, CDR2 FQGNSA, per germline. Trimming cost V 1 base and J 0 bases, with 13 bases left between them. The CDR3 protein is CASSLVGRESSYEQYF. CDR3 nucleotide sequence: TGTGCCAGCAGCTTAGTCGGCAGGGAAAGCTCCTACGAGCAGTACTTC.

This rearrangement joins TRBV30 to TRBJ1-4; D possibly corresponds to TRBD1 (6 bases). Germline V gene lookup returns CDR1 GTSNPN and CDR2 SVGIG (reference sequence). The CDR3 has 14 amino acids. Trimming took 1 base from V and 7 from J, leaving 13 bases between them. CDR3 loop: CAWSAGEKTEKLFF. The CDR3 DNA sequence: TGTGCCTGGAGTGCAGGGGAGAAAACTGAAAAACTGTTTTTT.

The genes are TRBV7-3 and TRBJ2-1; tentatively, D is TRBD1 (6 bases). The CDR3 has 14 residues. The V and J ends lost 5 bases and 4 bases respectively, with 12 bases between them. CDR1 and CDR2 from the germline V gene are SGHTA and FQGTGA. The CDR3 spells CASSKTDRYNEQFF. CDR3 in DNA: TGTGCCAGCAGCAAGACGGACAGATACAATGAGCAGTTCTTC.

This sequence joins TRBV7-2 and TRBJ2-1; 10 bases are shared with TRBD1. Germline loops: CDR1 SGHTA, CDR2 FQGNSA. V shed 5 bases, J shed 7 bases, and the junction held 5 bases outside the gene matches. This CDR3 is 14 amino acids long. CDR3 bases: TGTGCCAGCAGCCCCGACAGGGGGCATAATGAGCAGTTCTTC. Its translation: CASSPDRGHNEQFF.

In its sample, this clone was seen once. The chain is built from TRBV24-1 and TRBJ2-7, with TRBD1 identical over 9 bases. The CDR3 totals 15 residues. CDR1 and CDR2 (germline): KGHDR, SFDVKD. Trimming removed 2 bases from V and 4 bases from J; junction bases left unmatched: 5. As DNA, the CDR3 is TGTGCCACCAGTGATTCCTCGACAGGGGGGTACGAGCAGTACTTC. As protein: CATSDSSTGGYEQYF.

The CDR3 is CASSFGGTSGQPQHF. CDR3 sequence (DNA): TGTGCCAGCAGTTTCGGGGGGACAAGTGGTCAGCCCCAGCATTTT. The chain uses TRBV27 and TRBJ1-5, with a tentative D call TRBD1 (6 bases). Germline-derived CDR1 and CDR2 are MNHEY and SMNVEV (reference sequence). This CDR3 spans 15 amino acids. Trimming removed 3 bases from V and 6 bases from J, with 15 bases in between.

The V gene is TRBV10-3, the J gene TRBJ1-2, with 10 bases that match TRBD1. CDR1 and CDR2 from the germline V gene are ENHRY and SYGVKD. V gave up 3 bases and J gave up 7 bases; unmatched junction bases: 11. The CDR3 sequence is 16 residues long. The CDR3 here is CAISDMPGQGTIGYTF. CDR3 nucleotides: TGTGCCATCAGTGATATGCCGGGACAGGGGACAATTGGCTACACCTTC.

CDR3 residues: CASSQALENTIYF. CDR3 nucleotide sequence: TGTGCCAGCAGCCAAGCTCTAGAGAACACCATATATTTT. V usage is TRBV5-6 and J usage is TRBJ1-3; D is ambiguous. Per the germline V gene, CDR1 is SGHDT and CDR2 is YYEEEE. Trimming took off 4 bases at V and 7 bases at J, with 12 bases between the two ends. This CDR3 comprises 13 residues.

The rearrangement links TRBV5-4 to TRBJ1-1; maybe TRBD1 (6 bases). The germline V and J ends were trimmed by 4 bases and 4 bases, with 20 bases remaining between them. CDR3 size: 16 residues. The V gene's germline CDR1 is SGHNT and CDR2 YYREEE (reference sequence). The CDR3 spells CASSPLRGGAGTEAFF. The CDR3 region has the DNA TGTGCCAGCAGCCCCCTCCGCGGGGGCGCGGGCACTGAAGCTTTCTTT.

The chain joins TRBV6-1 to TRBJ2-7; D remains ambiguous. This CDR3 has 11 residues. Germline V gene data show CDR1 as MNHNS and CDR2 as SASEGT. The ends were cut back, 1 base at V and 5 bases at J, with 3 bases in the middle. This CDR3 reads CASSEGHEQYF. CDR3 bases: TGTGCCAGCAGTGAAGGGCACGAGCAGTACTTC.

The CDR3 DNA reads TGTGCCAGCAGTGGGACTCGTAAACTAGGTGAGCAGTTCTTC. Protein: CASSGTRKLGEQFF. The gene calls are TRBV6-2 or TRBV6-3 and TRBJ2-1, with D perhaps TRBD2 (6 bases). Germline V lookup: CDR1 MNHEY, CDR2 SVGEGT. The CDR3 length is 14 residues. The ends were cut back, 5 bases at V and 9 bases at J, with 17 bases in the middle.

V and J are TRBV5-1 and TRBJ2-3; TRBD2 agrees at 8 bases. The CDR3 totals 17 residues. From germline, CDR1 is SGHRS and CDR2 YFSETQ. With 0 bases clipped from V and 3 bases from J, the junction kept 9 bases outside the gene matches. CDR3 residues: CASSLDGGGPMTDTQYF. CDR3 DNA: TGCGCCAGCAGCTTGGACGGCGGGGGGCCGATGACAGATACGCAGTATTTT.

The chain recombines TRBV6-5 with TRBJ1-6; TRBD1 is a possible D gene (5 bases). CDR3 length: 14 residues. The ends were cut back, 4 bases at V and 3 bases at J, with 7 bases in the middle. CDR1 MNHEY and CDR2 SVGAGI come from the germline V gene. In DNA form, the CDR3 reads TGTGCCAGCAGTTGGACATTCTATAATTCACCCCTCCACTTT. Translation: CASSWTFYNSPLHF.

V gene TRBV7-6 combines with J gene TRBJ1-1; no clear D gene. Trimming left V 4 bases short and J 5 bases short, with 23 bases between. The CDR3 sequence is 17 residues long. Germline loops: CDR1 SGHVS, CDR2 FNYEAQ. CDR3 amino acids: CASSWDLTFAGRTEAFF. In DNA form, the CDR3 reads TGTGCCAGCAGCTGGGATCTGACATTCGCTGGGAGGACTGAAGCTTTCTTT.

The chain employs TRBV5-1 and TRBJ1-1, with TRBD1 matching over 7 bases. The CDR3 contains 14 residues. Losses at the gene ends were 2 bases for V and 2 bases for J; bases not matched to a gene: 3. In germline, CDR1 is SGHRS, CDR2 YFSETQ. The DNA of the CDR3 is TGCGCCAGCAGCTTTCAGGGGGGTAACACTGAAGCTTTCTTT. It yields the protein CASSFQGGNTEAFF.

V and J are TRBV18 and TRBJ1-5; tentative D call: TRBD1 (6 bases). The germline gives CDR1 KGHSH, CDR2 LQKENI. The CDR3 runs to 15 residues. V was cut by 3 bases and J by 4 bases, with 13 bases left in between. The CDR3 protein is CASSPTGSENQPQHF. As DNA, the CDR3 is TGTGCCAGCTCACCCACAGGGAGCGAAAATCAGCCCCAGCATTTT.

CDR3 sequence (DNA): TGTGCCAGCAGCCTTACGGGCGAGCAGTACTTC. It encodes CASSLTGEQYF. The V and J genes are TRBV3-1 (or the pseudogene TRBV3-2) and TRBJ2-7; D gene ambiguous. Trimming removed 4 bases at V and 6 bases at J, with 7 bases between. Germline V CDR1 and CDR2: LGHDT, YNNKEL (reference sequence). The CDR3 is 11 amino acids.

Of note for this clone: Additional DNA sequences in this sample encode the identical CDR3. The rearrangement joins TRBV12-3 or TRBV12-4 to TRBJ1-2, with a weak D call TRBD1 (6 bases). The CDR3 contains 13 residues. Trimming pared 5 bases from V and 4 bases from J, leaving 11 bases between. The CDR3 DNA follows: TGTGCCAGCAGTCCACAGGGCAGCTATGGCTACACCTTC. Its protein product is CASSPQGSYGYTF.

Here the CDR3 reads CASSLVAGGRYNEQFF. For the CDR3, the DNA is TGCGCCAGCAGCTTGGTAGCGGGGGGGCGCTACAATGAGCAGTTCTTC. The chain combines TRBV5-1 with TRBJ2-1, with 11 bases lining up with TRBD2. After removal of 0 bases from V and 3 bases from J, the junction contained 2 bases not matched to a gene. Germline V lookup: CDR1 SGHRS, CDR2 YFSETQ. The CDR3 spans 16 residues.

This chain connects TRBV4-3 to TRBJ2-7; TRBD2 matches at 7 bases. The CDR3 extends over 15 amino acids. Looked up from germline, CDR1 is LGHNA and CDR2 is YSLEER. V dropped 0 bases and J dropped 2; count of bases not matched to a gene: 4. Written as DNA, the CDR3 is TGCGCCAGCAGCCAAGATATACGGGGGGCCTACGAGCAGTACTTC. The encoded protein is CASSQDIRGAYEQYF.

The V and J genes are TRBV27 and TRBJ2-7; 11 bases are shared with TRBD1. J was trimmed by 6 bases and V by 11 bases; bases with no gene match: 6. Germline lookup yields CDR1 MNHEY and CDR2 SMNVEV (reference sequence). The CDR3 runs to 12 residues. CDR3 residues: CAARTGGAEQYF. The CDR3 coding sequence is TGTGCCGCCAGGACAGGGGGCGCCGAGCAGTACTTC.

The CDR3 is CASSLGEGNQPQHF. The DNA of the CDR3 is TGCGCCAGCAGCTTGGGGGAGGGCAATCAGCCCCAGCATTTT. The chain recombines TRBV5-1 with TRBJ1-5; D unclear. The CDR3 extends over 14 amino acids. V was cut by 0 bases and J by 2 bases, with 6 bases left in between. Looked up from germline, CDR1 is SGHRS and CDR2 is YFSETQ. The full variable domain, with the rest looked up from reference TRBV5-1 and TRBJ1-5, is KAGVTQTPRYLIKTRGQQVTLSCSPISGHRSVSWYQQTPGQGLQFLFEYFSETQRNKGNFPGRFSGRQFSNSRSEMNVSTLELGDSALYLCASSLGEGNQPQHFGDGTRLSIL.

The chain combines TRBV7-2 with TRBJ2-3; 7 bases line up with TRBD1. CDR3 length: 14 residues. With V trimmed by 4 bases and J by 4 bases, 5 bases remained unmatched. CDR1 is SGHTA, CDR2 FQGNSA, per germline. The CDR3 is CASSSGQVADTQYF. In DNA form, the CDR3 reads TGTGCCAGCAGCTCTGGACAGGTAGCAGATACGCAGTATTTT.

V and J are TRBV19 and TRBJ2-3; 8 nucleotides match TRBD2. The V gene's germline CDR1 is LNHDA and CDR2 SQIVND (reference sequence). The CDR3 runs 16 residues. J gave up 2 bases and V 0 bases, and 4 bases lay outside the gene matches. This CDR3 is CASSIDVAGFTDTQYF. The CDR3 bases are TGTGCCAGTAGTATAGATGTAGCGGGATTCACAGATACGCAGTATTTT.

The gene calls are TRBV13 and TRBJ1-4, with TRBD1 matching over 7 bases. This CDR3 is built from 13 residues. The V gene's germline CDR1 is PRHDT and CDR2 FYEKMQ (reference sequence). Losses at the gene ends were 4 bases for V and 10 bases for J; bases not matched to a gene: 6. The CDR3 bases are TGTGCCAGCAGCTCGATCGGGACAGCAAAACTGTTTTTT. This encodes CASSSIGTAKLFF.

CDR3 loop: CASSQSTGTGAYEQYF. In nucleotides, the CDR3 is TGCGCCAGCAGCCAGTCGACCGGGACAGGGGCCTACGAGCAGTACTTC. The V gene is TRBV4-1, the J gene TRBJ2-7, with 10 bases lining up with TRBD1. Germline V gene lookup returns CDR1 MGHRA and CDR2 YSYEKL. Trimming took 3 bases from V and 2 from J; bases not matched to a gene: 7. CDR3 length: 16 residues.

CDR3 bases: TGTGCCAGCACTTGGACAGCTAACCCCGTTGGAACCCAGTACTTC. Its protein product is CASTWTANPVGTQYF. This chain connects TRBV3-1 (or the pseudogene TRBV3-2) to TRBJ2-5, with D perhaps matching TRBD1 (6 bases). This CDR3 region has 15 residues. Trimming stripped 7 bases from V and 8 bases from J, with 23 bases between. Germline V gives CDR1 LGHDT, CDR2 YNNKEL (reference sequence).

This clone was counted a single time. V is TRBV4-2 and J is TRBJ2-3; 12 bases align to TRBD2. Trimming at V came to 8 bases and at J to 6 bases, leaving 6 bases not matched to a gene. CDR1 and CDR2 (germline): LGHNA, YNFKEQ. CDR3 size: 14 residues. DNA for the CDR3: TGTGCCAGCGCTTCTAGCGGGGGGGCGGATACGCAGTATTTT. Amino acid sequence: CASASSGGADTQYF.

The CDR3 nucleotides are TGTGCCACCAGCCCCACAGGGGCTATCTTGGTAGAGACCCAGTACTTC. It specifies CATSPTGAILVETQYF. The chain is built from TRBV15 and TRBJ2-5, with TRBD1 identical over 7 bases. CDR1 LNHNV and CDR2 YYDKDF come from the germline V gene (reference sequence). This CDR3 is 16 amino acids long. V lost 5 bases and J lost 4; bases outside the gene matches: 13.